The entry that follows covers one TCR beta chain sequence. Clones were sequenced by immunoSEQ multiplex PCR, and TCRdb holds only the in-frame ones, with some missing. The repertoire includes 250,000 or so clones, 80% to 85% of them detected once, and roughly 3.6% sits in the top ten. The sample belongs to a study of blood T cell repertoires in COVID-19. Recovery among Cohort 3 donors was established by two negative PCRs, clearance, or symptom resolution. V dropped 0 bases and J dropped 1 base, with 9 bases sitting between them. The CDR3 loop spans 15 amino acids. Germline assignment: CDR1 LNHNV and CDR2 YYDKDF (reference sequence).

This TCR was sampled from a man aged 45-65 years who had recovered from COVID-19. The chain joins TRBV15 to TRBJ1-1; D is unresolved. The source material was PBMCs or T cells enriched from blood (not recorded which). The CDR3 coding sequence is TGTGCCACCAGCAGAGATGGTACAAGGAACACTGAAGCTTTCTTT. Translation: CATSRDGTRNTEAFF.